This TCR beta chain was captured by sequencing in a study of T cell repertoires in cytomegalovirus infection. For the study at large: As its CMV epitopes, the study selected recently identified HLA-C-restricted and well-studied HLA-B-restricted targets. Matching HLA type and CMV infection were both indicated by public TCR beta signatures.

This clonotype was counted a few times. Its antigen is not known. Study-wide results and limits: HLA-C-restricted CMV clonotypes gave the most frequent clonotype in two of eight donors.

TCRdb redid the calling of the reads with MiXCR, one entry per CDR3 protein. The sample consists of hundreds of thousands of distinct CDR3 sequences, 30% to 40% of them appearing once. Looked up from germline, CDR1 is SGHVS and CDR2 is FNYEAQ. V lost 5 bases to trimming and J lost 3 bases, with 8 bases between them. The CDR3 length is 12 residues. V and J are TRBV7-6 and TRBJ2-7, with D possibly TRBD2 on 5 matching bases. The sample consisted of cultured CD8+ T cells from PBMCs, taken from culture after CMV antigen stimulation. This receptor was identified in a human donor in good health (CMV status not recorded). Some clones in this sample may be carry-over from other donors' samples. The CDR3 region is CASSGLNYEQYF. CDR3 DNA sequence: TGTGCCAGCAGCGGACTGAACTACGAGCAGTACTTC.